This TCR beta chain stems from a study of blood T cell repertoires in COVID-19. This clone was seen only a few times. Only in-frame clones appear in the TCRdb table, and some are missing; sequencing was by immunoSEQ multiplex PCR. The sample shows some 14,000 clones, around 86% of them seen only once. The germline V gene has CDR1 MDHEN and CDR2 SYDVKM. The length of the CDR3 is 13 residues. Trimming shortened V by 1 base and J by 5 bases, and 8 bases separated the two germline ends. The material sequenced was peripheral blood. The chain recombines TRBV28 with TRBJ1-2; D call uncertain. The sequence derives from a man older than 75 with active or convalescent COVID-19. CDR3 region: CASSLSYLYGYTF. DNA for the CDR3: TGTGCCAGCAGTTTATCCTACCTATATGGCTACACCTTC.